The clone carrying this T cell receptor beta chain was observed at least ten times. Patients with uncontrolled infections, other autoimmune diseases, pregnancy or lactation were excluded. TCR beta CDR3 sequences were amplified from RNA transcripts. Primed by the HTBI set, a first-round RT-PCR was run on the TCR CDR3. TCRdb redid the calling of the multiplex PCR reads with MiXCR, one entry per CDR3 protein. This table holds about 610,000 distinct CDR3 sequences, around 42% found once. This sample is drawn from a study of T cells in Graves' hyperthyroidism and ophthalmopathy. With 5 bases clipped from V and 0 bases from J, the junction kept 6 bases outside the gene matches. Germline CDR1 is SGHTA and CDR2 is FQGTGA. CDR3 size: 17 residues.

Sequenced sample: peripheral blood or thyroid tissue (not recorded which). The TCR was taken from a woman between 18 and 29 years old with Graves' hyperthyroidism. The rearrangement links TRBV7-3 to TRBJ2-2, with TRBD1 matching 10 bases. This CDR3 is CASSMIGTGANTGELFF. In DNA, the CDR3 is TGTGCCAGCAGCATGATAGGGACAGGGGCGAACACCGGGGAGCTGTTTTTT. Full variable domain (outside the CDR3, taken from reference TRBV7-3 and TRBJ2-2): GAGVSQTPSNKVTEKGKYVELRCDPISGHTALYWYRQSLGQGPEFLIYFQGTGAADDSGLPNDRFFAVRPEGSVSTLKIQRTERGDSAVYLCASSMIGTGANTGELFFGEGSRLTVL.